What follows are 26 T cell receptor beta chains derived from one specimen sequenced in a study of blood T cell repertoires in COVID-19. Data came from immunoSEQ multiplex PCR; TCRdb stores just in-frame clones and leaves some out. The sample shows about 83,000 clones, around 87% of them seen only once. Sequencing used peripheral blood. These receptors all come from a woman between 50 and 59 years old with active or convalescent COVID-19.

This chain links TRBV7-9 with TRBJ1-3; 9 bases agree with TRBD1. Germline values: CDR1 SEHNR, CDR2 FQNEAQ (reference sequence). This CDR3 has 13 amino acids. V was pared by 8 bases and J by 7 bases, with 6 bases of the junction left unmatched. DNA of the CDR3: TGTGCCAGCGGGAGACAGGGGGTGAACACCATATATTTT. Translation gives CASGRQGVNTIYF.

V is TRBV19 and J is TRBJ2-3; 7 bases fit TRBD1. The CDR3 spans 15 residues. The V and J ends lost 4 bases and 6 bases, in that order; junction bases with no gene match: 10. Germline CDR1 LNHDA, CDR2 SQIVND (reference sequence). The CDR3 bases are TGTGCCAGTAGTAGTCGGCAGGGGGAATCCGATACGCAGTATTTT. Its translation is CASSSRQGESDTQYF.

This clone was observed a single time. V and J are TRBV6-2 or TRBV6-3 and TRBJ2-2; the D gene is possibly TRBD2 (5 bases). Trimming stripped 2 bases from V and 5 bases from J, with 6 bases between. CDR3 length: 13 residues. Germline V gene data show CDR1 as MNHEY and CDR2 as SVGEGT. The DNA for the CDR3 is TGTGCCAGCAGTTACCGGGGAACCGGGGAGCTGTTTTTT. It yields the protein CASSYRGTGELFF.

As regards this clone: The sample holds other DNA sequences that translate to the same CDR3. The rearrangement links TRBV5-1 to TRBJ2-7; D unresolved. This CDR3 is 11 amino acids long. Trimming pared 5 bases from V and 3 bases from J, leaving 6 bases between. From germline, CDR1 is SGHRS and CDR2 YFSETQ. CDR3 bases: TGCGCCAGCAGACAGAACTACGAGCAGTACTTC. It yields the protein CASRQNYEQYF.

V gene TRBV3-1 (or the pseudogene TRBV3-2) combines with J gene TRBJ2-5; 9 bases align to TRBD1. V shed 5 bases and J 3 bases; nucleotides not matched to a gene: 4. There are 14 residues in the CDR3. Germline loops: CDR1 LGHDT, CDR2 YNNKEL (reference sequence). This CDR3 reads CASSWDRVEETQYF. The CDR3 DNA sequence: TGTGCCAGCAGCTGGGACAGGGTGGAAGAGACCCAGTACTTC.

Only one count was recorded for this clone. The J gene is TRBJ1-1, the V gene TRBV28, with 7 bases aligning to TRBD1. V shed 5 bases, J shed 5 bases, and the junction held 8 bases outside the gene matches. This CDR3 is built from 14 residues. Looked up from germline, CDR1 is MDHEN and CDR2 is SYDVKM. The CDR3 is CASSPGQEYTEAFF. The CDR3 coding sequence is TGTGCCAGCAGTCCCGGACAGGAGTATACTGAAGCTTTCTTT.

V and J are TRBV3-1 (or the pseudogene TRBV3-2) and TRBJ1-5; no reliable D call. Deletions cut 0 bases from V and 7 bases from J, with 7 bases between. There are 13 residues in the CDR3. The germline V gene encodes CDR1 LGHDT and CDR2 YNNKEL (reference sequence). The CDR3 sequence is CASSQDSGQPQHF. The CDR3 DNA reads TGTGCCAGCAGCCAAGATAGCGGGCAGCCCCAGCATTTT.

The V and J genes are TRBV6-2 or TRBV6-3 and TRBJ2-2; tentatively, D is TRBD2 (6 bases). Germline values: CDR1 MNHEY, CDR2 SVGEGT. Trimming removed 0 bases at V and 2 bases at J, with 13 bases between. CDR3 length: 17 amino acids. This CDR3 is CASSYSVGRINTGELFF. The CDR3 nucleotides are TGTGCCAGCAGTTACTCTGTGGGGAGGATAAACACCGGGGAGCTGTTTTTT.

The CDR3 loop reads CASSLYLLAVYTGELFF. DNA for the CDR3: TGTGCCAGCAGCTTATACCTGCTAGCGGTCTACACCGGGGAGCTGTTTTTT. V gene TRBV7-2 combines with J gene TRBJ2-2, with 7 bases identical to TRBD2. Germline-derived CDR1 and CDR2 are SGHTA and FQGNSA. The CDR3 runs 17 residues. Germline trimming cut 2 bases from V and 3 bases from J; bases unmatched to any gene: 9.

In its sample, this clone was seen once. V usage is TRBV12-5 and J usage is TRBJ2-3; TRBD2 is a possible D gene (7 bases). The CDR3 sequence is 14 residues long. The ends were cut back, 5 bases at V and 4 bases at J, with 13 bases in the middle. From germline, CDR1 is LGHNT and CDR2 FRNRAP. DNA for the CDR3: TGTGCTAGTGGTCCGGGCGGGGGCCCAGATACGCAGTATTTT. Translation gives CASGPGGGPDTQYF.

This clone was recorded at least ten times. The J gene is TRBJ2-3, the V gene TRBV19; unclear D gene. V lost 4 bases and J lost 1, with 12 bases in between. Germline V lookup: CDR1 LNHDA, CDR2 SQIVND (reference sequence). The CDR3 has 15 amino acids. This CDR3 is CASSKRTQGTDTQYF. The DNA for the CDR3 is TGTGCCAGTAGTAAGAGAACGCAGGGCACAGATACGCAGTATTTT.

The chain employs TRBV18 and TRBJ2-3; D is unresolved. Germline V gene lookup returns CDR1 KGHSH and CDR2 LQKENI. There are 14 residues in the CDR3. V was shortened by 0 bases and J by 4 bases, with 8 bases between the two germline ends. Here the CDR3 reads CASSPPPPADTQYF. Here the CDR3 DNA reads TGTGCCAGCTCACCACCCCCCCCCGCAGATACGCAGTATTTT.

Judged by abundance, this clone is large. The chain combines TRBV23-1 with TRBJ1-6; 10 nucleotides align to TRBD1. TRBV23-1 is reported as an ORF; its role is uncertain. Trimming removed 2 bases from V and 8 bases from J; junction bases left unmatched: 15. CDR3 length: 19 residues. This CDR3 reads CASSQIMGQGHLGYSPLHF. CDR3 DNA: TGCGCCAGCAGTCAAATTATGGGACAGGGGCACCTGGGGTATTCACCCCTCCACTTT.

The chain carries TRBV19 and TRBJ1-2, with unresolved D. This CDR3 has 16 amino acids. V shed 6 bases and J shed 7 bases, with 24 bases lying between them. Germline V lookup: CDR1 LNHDA, CDR2 SQIVND (reference sequence). This CDR3 is CASRAPGFDISAGYTF. The CDR3 bases are TGTGCCAGTAGGGCACCGGGATTCGACATTAGTGCTGGCTACACCTTC.

This clone was picked up one time. J is TRBJ1-1 and V is TRBV5-5; 9 bases fit TRBD1. In germline, CDR1 is SGHKS, CDR2 YYEKEE (reference sequence). The CDR3 length is 15 residues. The V and J ends lost 0 bases and 5 bases, in that order; junction bases with no gene match: 5. CDR3 nucleotides: TGTGCCAGCAGCTTGGTGACAGGGGGGGCGACTGAAGCTTTCTTT. As protein: CASSLVTGGATEAFF. Drawing the rest from reference TRBV5-5 and TRBJ1-1, the complete variable domain is DAGVTQSPTHLIKTRGQQVTLRCSPISGHKSVSWYQQVLGQGPQFIFQYYEKEERGRGNFPDRFSARQFPNYSSELNVNALLLGDSALYLCASSLVTGGATEAFFGQGTRLTVV.

This rearrangement joins TRBV6-2 or TRBV6-3 to TRBJ1-3; the D gene is possibly TRBD1 (5 bases). Germline V gives CDR1 MNHEY, CDR2 SVGEGT. Trimming took off 5 bases at V and 0 bases at J, with 20 bases between the two ends. There are 18 residues in the CDR3. CDR3 nucleotide sequence: TGTGCCAGCAGTCGCCATAACCGTCGACAGAGCTCTGGAAACACCATATATTTT. Protein sequence: CASSRHNRRQSSGNTIYF.

In this sample, this clone turned up once. This chain joins TRBV2 and TRBJ1-6, with D perhaps TRBD1 (5 bases). CDR3 length equals 13 residues. Trimming cost V 4 bases and J 7 bases, with 8 bases left between them. Germline CDR1 reads SNHLY; CDR2 reads FYNNEI. Here the CDR3 reads CASSARQNSPLHF. CDR3 in DNA: TGTGCCAGCAGTGCCCGACAGAATTCACCCCTCCACTTT.

The V call is TRBV27, the J call TRBJ2-1, with 11 bases that match TRBD2. Trimming cost V 6 bases and J 7 bases; bases outside gene matches: 8. CDR1 is MNHEY, CDR2 SMNVEV, per germline (reference sequence). The CDR3 has 15 amino acids. This CDR3 is CASRVAGGQGNEQFF. The CDR3 coding sequence is TGTGCCAGCAGGGTAGCGGGGGGGCAGGGGAATGAGCAGTTCTTC.

The chain joins TRBV9 to TRBJ1-1, with D hard to call. The CDR3 extends over 16 amino acids. V lost 3 bases, J lost 1 base, and 16 bases lay in between. Germline assignment: CDR1 SGDLS and CDR2 YYNGEE. CDR3 amino acids: CASSATGWAANTEAFF. The CDR3 nucleotides are TGTGCCAGCAGCGCTACGGGGTGGGCGGCGAACACTGAAGCTTTCTTT. Filled out from reference TRBV9 and TRBJ1-1, the complete variable domain reads DSGVTQTPKHLITATGQRVTLRCSPRSGDLSVYWYQQSLDQGLQFLIQYYNGEERAKGNILERFSAQQFPDLHSELNLSSLELGDSALYFCASSATGWAANTEAFFGQGTRLTVV.

The CDR3 DNA sequence: TGTGCCAGCAGCTTAGCACCGGGACAGGGATTAGATACGCAGTATTTT. Translation gives CASSLAPGQGLDTQYF. This rearrangement joins TRBV13 to TRBJ2-3; the match to TRBD1 covers 9 bases. The CDR3 loop spans 16 amino acids. V trimming: 1 base; J trimming: 5 bases; junction bases outside the gene matches: 7. Germline CDR1 and CDR2: PRHDT and FYEKMQ (reference sequence).

This chain joins TRBV6-6 and TRBJ2-7; 8 bases map to TRBD1. This CDR3 is 13 amino acids long. V shed 8 bases, J shed 1 base, and the junction held 4 bases outside the gene matches. Germline assignment: CDR1 MNHNY and CDR2 SVGAGI (reference sequence). The CDR3 DNA reads as TGTGCCAGCGGGGGACAGGTATCCTACGAGCAGTACTTC. Translation gives CASGGQVSYEQYF.

V and J are TRBV7-2 and TRBJ2-4, with D perhaps matching TRBD1 (6 bases). Trimming cost V 2 bases and J 4 bases, with 15 bases left between them. The CDR3 consists of 16 residues. Germline V gene sequence: CDR1 SGHTA, CDR2 FQGNSA. The CDR3 reads CASSLLGAVEKNIQYF. In DNA form, the CDR3 reads TGTGCCAGCAGCTTATTGGGGGCGGTGGAGAAAAACATTCAGTACTTC.

The chain links TRBV19 to TRBJ1-1; D uncertain. The germline V gene has CDR1 LNHDA and CDR2 SQIVND (reference sequence). The CDR3 runs to 13 residues. Trimming took 3 bases from V and 6 from J, leaving 11 bases between them. The chain's CDR3 is CASSISGTSEAFF. DNA for the CDR3: TGTGCCAGTAGTATTTCGGGTACGTCTGAAGCTTTCTTT.

The chain couples TRBV13 to TRBJ2-1; TRBD1 agrees at 7 bases. Trimming at V came to 5 bases and at J to 12 bases, leaving 13 bases not matched to a gene. Germline V gene data show CDR1 as PRHDT and CDR2 as FYEKMQ (reference sequence). The CDR3 is made up of 14 amino acids. The CDR3 sequence is CASSARSSTGRQFF. The CDR3 region has the DNA TGTGCCAGCAGCGCCAGATCCTCGACAGGGAGGCAGTTCTTC.

This clone was observed a handful of times. Other nucleotide sequences in the sample specify the same CDR3. V gene TRBV7-9 combines with J gene TRBJ1-2, with 8 bases aligning to TRBD1. V shed 4 bases and J 8 bases; nucleotides not matched to a gene: 6. Germline values: CDR1 SEHNR, CDR2 FQNEAQ (reference sequence). This CDR3 contains 13 residues. The CDR3 is CASSSTGVEGYTF. The CDR3 DNA is TGTGCCAGCAGCTCGACAGGGGTTGAGGGCTACACCTTC.

The chain has TRBV30 and TRBJ1-3, with 11 bases fitting TRBD1. The ends lost 2 bases at V and 2 bases at J; junction bases unmatched: 2. The CDR3 runs 15 residues. The germline V gene encodes CDR1 GTSNPN and CDR2 SVGIG (reference sequence). The CDR3: CAWSWGQGAGNTIYF. CDR3 DNA sequence: TGTGCCTGGAGTTGGGGACAGGGGGCTGGAAACACCATATATTTT.